A single sample gave rise to the 7 T cell receptor beta chains below, sequenced in a study of graft-versus-host responses after intestinal transplantation. Clones were read by immunoSEQ multiplex PCR, and TCRdb kept only the in-frame ones, dropping some. The sample shows 20,000 to 30,000 clones, about 81% of them seen only once. These TCRs are of unknown antigen specificity. This specimen consisted of unstimulated CD4+ T cells sorted from spleen or lymph node cells, obtained before intestinal transplant. Every receptor here comes from a human donor who received an intestinal transplant.

The chain is built from TRBV6-1 and TRBJ2-7; D is undetermined. V gave up 7 bases and J gave up 2 bases, with 9 bases separating them. This CDR3 has 12 amino acids. CDR1 is MNHNS, CDR2 SASEGT, per germline. The CDR3 sequence: CASNHRPYEQYF. In DNA form, the CDR3 reads TGTGCCAGCAATCACCGACCCTACGAGCAGTACTTC.

V is TRBV5-1 and J is TRBJ1-2; TRBD1 matches 7 bases. Trimming took 1 base from V and 1 from J; bases not matched to a gene: 7. CDR3 length: 16 residues. Germline V gene data show CDR1 as SGHRS and CDR2 as YFSETQ. Here the CDR3 DNA reads TGCGCCAGCAGCTTGTGGCGACAGGGACTTAACTATGGCTACACCTTC. Its protein product is CASSLWRQGLNYGYTF.

This chain uses TRBV28 with TRBJ2-2; D might be TRBD2 (6 bases). V lost 3 bases and J lost 3, with 17 bases in between. The CDR3 has 17 residues. From germline, CDR1 is MDHEN and CDR2 SYDVKM. CDR3 sequence reads: CASSFRTTNSYTGELFF. The CDR3 DNA follows: TGTGCCAGCAGTTTCCGGACTACTAACTCCTACACCGGGGAGCTGTTTTTT.

The rearrangement joins TRBV18 to TRBJ2-6; 9 bases map to TRBD1. The CDR3 consists of 18 residues. The ends lost 4 bases at V and 0 bases at J; junction bases unmatched: 7. Per the germline V gene, CDR1 is KGHSH and CDR2 is LQKENI. This CDR3 is CASSLPGQGHSGANVLTF. The CDR3 bases are TGTGCCAGCTCACTTCCGGGACAGGGACACTCTGGGGCCAACGTCCTGACTTTC.

This chain links TRBV11-3 with TRBJ2-1; 8 positions match TRBD2. Germline trimming cut 6 bases from V and 0 bases from J; bases unmatched to any gene: 4. The germline V gene has CDR1 SGHNT and CDR2 YENEEA. The CDR3 length is 15 residues. As DNA, the CDR3 is TGTGCCAGCAGTCACGGGACTAGCTCCTACAATGAGCAGTTCTTC. Translated, it gives CASSHGTSSYNEQFF.

This chain links TRBV15 with TRBJ2-3; D remains unclear. The CDR3 runs 14 residues. Germline V gives CDR1 LNHNV, CDR2 YYDKDF (reference sequence). Trimming stripped 1 base from V and 8 bases from J, with 13 bases between. CDR3: CATSRVEIQSTQYF. The CDR3 DNA is TGTGCCACCAGCAGAGTTGAAATTCAGAGTACGCAGTATTTT. Variable domain in full (rest from reference TRBV15 and TRBJ2-3): DAMVIQNPRYQVTQFGKPVTLSCSQTLNHNVMYWYQQKSSQAPKLLFHYYDKDFNNEADTPDNFQSRRPNTSFCFLDIRSPGLGDTAMYLCATSRVEIQSTQYFGPGTRLTVL.

This clone occurred once. V and J are TRBV5-1 and TRBJ2-5, with D tentatively TRBD2 (7 bases). V was pared by 4 bases and J by 3 bases, with 13 bases between. The germline gives CDR1 SGHRS, CDR2 YFSETQ. The CDR3 is made up of 14 amino acids. This chain's CDR3 is CASSRGGPEETQYF. DNA for the CDR3: TGCGCCAGCAGCAGGGGGGGCCCGGAAGAGACCCAGTACTTC.